The 19 T cell receptor beta chains below were found in one sample sequenced in a study of a mutant IDH1 vaccine in newly diagnosed glioma. Time point of the sample: week 11, during vaccination. A 20-mer mutant IDH1 peptide at 300 ug was injected subcutaneously with topical imiquimod. TCRdb keeps only in-frame clones here, not all; method: immunoSEQ multiplex PCR. The sample has about 36,000 clones, under 90% seen once. What these receptors recognize is not known. The sample was peripheral blood mononuclear cells (PBMCs), taken from a glioma patient whose treatment included an IDH1 peptide vaccine. Receptor source: a woman aged 25 to 39 with glioma. Some clones in this sample may be carry-over from other donors' samples.

The chain employs TRBV27 and TRBJ2-5, with 9 bases lining up with TRBD2. CDR1 MNHEY and CDR2 SMNVEV come from the germline V gene (reference sequence). The length of the CDR3 is 15 residues. V was pared by 3 bases and J by 6 bases, with 8 bases of the junction left unmatched. The CDR3 nucleotides read TGTGCCAGCAGTTTCAGAGGACTAGCGCAGCAGACCCAGTACTTC. It codes for CASSFRGLAQQTQYF.

This clone was seen only a few times. The V gene is TRBV19, the J gene TRBJ1-4; D ambiguous. In germline, CDR1 is LNHDA, CDR2 SQIVND (reference sequence). V lost 7 bases, J lost 1 base, and 10 bases lay in between. The CDR3 has 14 residues. DNA of the CDR3: TGTGCCAGTAAAGACGGGCAAACTAATGAAAAACTGTTTTTT. Translation gives CASKDGQTNEKLFF. Full variable domain (missing parts from reference TRBV19 and TRBJ1-4): DGGITQSPKYLFRKEGQNVTLSCEQNLNHDAMYWYRQDPGQGLRLIYYSQIVNDFQKGDIAEGYSVSREKKESFPLTVTSAQKNPTAFYLCASKDGQTNEKLFFGSGTQLSVL.

The chain combines TRBV7-2 with TRBJ2-7; D possibly corresponds to TRBD2 (7 bases). CDR3 size: 14 residues. Deletions cut 5 bases from V and 2 bases from J, with 13 bases between. CDR1 SGHTA and CDR2 FQGNSA come from the germline V gene. The CDR3 nucleotides are TGTGCCAGCAGCCGCCCGGGGGGCGCCTACGAGCAGTACTTC. Its translation: CASSRPGGAYEQYF.

This clone has just one count. The chain is built from TRBV29-1 and TRBJ2-1, with 8 bases identical to TRBD2. The CDR3 is 15 amino acids. The germline V gene has CDR1 SQVTM and CDR2 ANQGSEA. The V segment lost 0 bases and the J segment 6 bases; nucleotides outside the gene matches: 7. The CDR3: CSVEDRNSGINEQFF. The CDR3 DNA is TGCAGCGTTGAAGATCGAAATAGCGGGATCAATGAGCAGTTCTTC.

The gene calls are TRBV28 and TRBJ2-7; 9 nucleotides agree with TRBD1. Germline values: CDR1 MDHEN, CDR2 SYDVKM. This CDR3 is 13 amino acids long. Losses at the gene ends were 8 bases for V and 6 bases for J; bases not matched to a gene: 8. The CDR3 loop is CASVITGGREQYF. CDR3 coding DNA: TGTGCCAGCGTGATAACAGGGGGCCGCGAGCAGTACTTC.

The chain carries TRBV14 and TRBJ2-1, with D uncertain. Germline V gives CDR1 SGHDN, CDR2 FVKESK. CDR3 length: 17 amino acids. Trimming took 0 bases from V and 0 from J, leaving 12 bases between them. The CDR3 sequence is CASSQDQRPSSYNEQFF. The CDR3 DNA reads TGTGCCAGCAGCCAAGACCAGCGACCCAGCTCCTACAATGAGCAGTTCTTC.

This rearrangement joins TRBV18 to TRBJ2-5; 11 bases are shared with TRBD1. The CDR3 is 15 amino acids. Unmatched junction bases numbered 3, after V lost 3 bases and J lost 3 bases. The V gene's germline CDR1 is KGHSH and CDR2 LQKENI. The CDR3 DNA sequence: TGTGCCAGCTCACCCAGGACAGGGGGCGAAGAGACCCAGTACTTC. Translation gives CASSPRTGGEETQYF.

V gene TRBV5-6 combines with J gene TRBJ1-1; no definite D call. V lost 4 bases, J lost 7 bases, and 11 bases lay in between. The germline V gene has CDR1 SGHDT and CDR2 YYEEEE. This CDR3 comprises 12 residues. The CDR3 DNA sequence: TGTGCCAGCAGCGCGGCGGGGAGTGAAGCTTTCTTT. It yields the protein CASSAAGSEAFF.

V is TRBV10-1 and J is TRBJ1-4; D not certain. Germline V gene lookup returns CDR1 WNHNN and CDR2 SYGVQD (reference sequence). The ends were cut back, 11 bases at V and 4 bases at J, with 20 bases in the middle. The length of the CDR3 is 15 residues. CDR3 nucleotides: TGCGCCCCCCAGTCCGTTTCCCAAAATAATGAAAAACTGTTTTTT. Its translation: CAPQSVSQNNEKLFF.

This chain connects TRBV19 to TRBJ2-3, with D tentatively TRBD1 (6 bases). Trimming shortened V by 6 bases and J by 0 bases, and 10 bases separated the two germline ends. The CDR3 loop spans 14 amino acids. Germline assignment: CDR1 LNHDA and CDR2 SQIVND (reference sequence). CDR3 loop: CASRGTTSTDTQYF. In nucleotides, the CDR3 is TGTGCCAGTAGGGGGACAACTAGCACAGATACGCAGTATTTT.

The V and J genes are TRBV19 and TRBJ1-1; TRBD1 is a possible D gene (6 bases). CDR1 and CDR2 (germline): LNHDA, SQIVND (reference sequence). Trimming left V 7 bases short and J 0 bases short, with 15 bases between. The CDR3 sequence is 15 residues long. CDR3 sequence reads: CASNGAQGMNTEAFF. CDR3 in DNA: TGTGCCAGTAATGGTGCACAGGGTATGAACACTGAAGCTTTCTTT.

The chain is built from TRBV29-1 and TRBJ2-7; D unresolved. Between the trimmed V and J ends, which lost 3 bases and 3 bases, there was a span of 12 bases. Germline values: CDR1 SQVTM, CDR2 ANQGSEA. CDR3 length equals 13 residues. CDR3 protein: CSVEMGNGYEQYF. CDR3 DNA sequence: TGCAGCGTTGAGATGGGGAACGGCTACGAGCAGTACTTC.

The CDR3 loop reads CASSITLAGGPGDTQYF. Here the CDR3 DNA reads TGTGCCAGTAGTATTACGCTAGCGGGAGGGCCAGGAGATACGCAGTATTTT. The rearrangement links TRBV19 to TRBJ2-3; 12 bases map to TRBD2. The CDR3 is made up of 17 amino acids. CDR1 and CDR2 (germline): LNHDA, SQIVND (reference sequence). The ends lost 3 bases at V and 5 bases at J; junction bases unmatched: 9.

This clone has a handful of counts. The chain combines TRBV4-1 with TRBJ1-1; D is uncertain. V was pared by 0 bases and J by 5 bases, with 13 bases between. This CDR3 is 15 amino acids long. Germline CDR1 is MGHRA and CDR2 is YSYEKL. The DNA for the CDR3 is TGCGCCAGCAGCCAAGATAGAAAAGATTGGACTGAAGCTTTCTTT. It codes for CASSQDRKDWTEAFF.

The chain combines TRBV7-8 with TRBJ1-4, with TRBD1 matching over 11 bases. The CDR3 is 16 residues long. CDR1 is SGHVS, CDR2 FQNEAQ, per germline. V lost 0 bases to trimming and J lost 7 bases; unmatched junction nucleotides: 4. CDR3 loop: CASSLASGTGGEKLFF. CDR3 bases: TGTGCCAGCAGCTTAGCCTCCGGGACAGGGGGTGAAAAACTGTTTTTT.

The V call is TRBV10-3, the J call TRBJ1-2, with no clear D. The V gene's germline CDR1 is ENHRY and CDR2 SYGVKD. The CDR3 covers 12 residues. The germline V and J ends were trimmed by 2 bases and 3 bases, with 4 bases remaining between them. CDR3 in amino acids: CAISEQDYGYTF. The CDR3 DNA reads as TGTGCCATCAGTGAGCAGGACTATGGCTACACCTTC.

The V and J genes are TRBV4-1 and TRBJ2-7, with D hard to call. Germline V gives CDR1 MGHRA, CDR2 YSYEKL. This CDR3 spans 15 amino acids. V shed 0 bases and J shed 4 bases, with 13 bases lying between them. The CDR3 reads CASSQEGRSLYEQYF. In nucleotides, the CDR3 is TGCGCCAGCAGCCAAGAAGGCCGATCCCTTTACGAGCAGTACTTC.

There are a few counts of this clone. The genes are TRBV19 and TRBJ1-1, with no clear D. The CDR3 length is 14 residues. Germline V gene lookup returns CDR1 LNHDA and CDR2 SQIVND (reference sequence). V lost 5 bases and J 3 bases, leaving 13 bases between the germline ends. The CDR3 loop reads CASSGDTSYTEAFF. The CDR3 nucleotides are TGTGCCAGTAGTGGAGACACCTCGTACACTGAAGCTTTCTTT.

This chain joins TRBV30 and TRBJ2-5; 7 positions match TRBD2. There are 13 residues in the CDR3. Germline V gene sequence: CDR1 GTSNPN, CDR2 SVGIG (reference sequence). V lost 1 base, J lost 2 bases, and 1 base stayed unmatched. CDR3 sequence reads: CAWSGGGQETQYF. Written as DNA, the CDR3 is TGTGCCTGGAGTGGGGGAGGGCAAGAGACCCAGTACTTC.